Listed below are T cell receptor beta chains from one sample, sequenced in a study of CXCR3-negative and CXCR3-positive naive CD8 T cells. TCRdb re-called the 5' RACE reads and gives one entry per CDR3 protein, without DNA. Here the sample table reports 5,500 to 6,000 distinct CDR3 sequences. Sequencing used naive CXCR3- CD8+ T cells from blood. These receptors originate from a human donor in good health. Some clones in this sample may be carry-over from other donors' samples. CDR3s include the opening cysteine and the closing phenylalanine or tryptophan. Some rows mark clone size as missing; the rest say once, few, many or name a class of expanded clone.

12,TRBV30,-,TRBJ1-5,CAWAGINQPQHF
13,TRBV4-3,-,TRBJ2-3,CASSVWVTDTQYF
14,TRBV29-1,-,TRBJ2-5,CSVVSGLNPETQYF
11,TRBV10-3,medium-sized,TRBJ2-7,CATSDGYEQYF
15,TRBV2,-,TRBJ1-4,CASRPMGGVREKLFF
14,TRBV21-1,-,TRBJ2-7,CASRDTDIPYEQYF
15,TRBV20-1,-,TRBJ2-1,CSANGLTGDPHEQFF
15,TRBV9,medium-sized,TRBJ2-6,CASSPRVQGANVLTF
14,TRBV5-6,-,TRBJ1-2,CASGNIASNYGYTF
11,TRBV29-1,-,TRBJ2-5,CSVEWRETQYF
15,TRBV15,medium-sized,TRBJ2-7,CATSRDLDGSYEQYF
11,TRBV20-1,-,TRBJ2-2,CSALYTGELFF
14,TRBV7-9,medium-sized,TRBJ1-2,CASSLEFGVNGYTF
18,TRBV7-6,-,TRBJ2-2,CASSFLGSGIVDTGELFF
12,TRBV6-6,-,TRBJ2-3,CASSYQADTQYF
14,TRBV12-3/TRBV12-4,-,TRBJ2-3,CASSLVSFTDTQYF
12,TRBV29-1,-,TRBJ2-1,CSVEGLASEQFF
15,TRBV29-1,medium-sized,TRBJ2-2,CSASAGGRYAGELFF
14,TRBV20-1,-,TRBJ1-2,CSAPSSTTNYGYTF
12,TRBV7-8,medium-sized,TRBJ2-7,CASEGNSYEQYF
12,TRBV7-2,-,TRBJ2-7,CASSPRPYEQYF
15,TRBV29-1,medium-sized,TRBJ2-5,CSVDPGDRVQETQYF
14,TRBV24-1,-,TRBJ2-7,CATSERGWSYEQYF
13,TRBV19,-,TRBJ1-1,CASSMTANTEAFF
16,TRBV7-2,medium-sized,TRBJ2-2,CASSSGLAGNTGELFF
13,TRBV12-3/TRBV12-4,-,TRBJ1-2,CASSLIAGSGYTF
13,TRBV29-1,medium-sized,TRBJ2-2,CSVQRERVGELFF
14,TRBV6-2/TRBV6-3,-,TRBJ1-1,CASSYTKENTEAFF
13,TRBV29-1,-,TRBJ2-1,CSGRGSLTNEQFF
15,TRBV19,-,TRBJ2-7,CASTQVAGVRYEQYF
15,TRBV29-1,-,TRBJ2-5,CSVQKQGSFRETQYF
14,TRBV28,-,TRBJ1-2,CASSFQGANYGYTF
14,TRBV27,-,TRBJ2-1,CASSLQGAYNEQFF
14,TRBV6-2/TRBV6-3,-,TRBJ2-1,CASSVAGGDNEQFF
15,TRBV27,-,TRBJ2-1,CASSDAGPSYNEQFF
13,TRBV10-2,medium-sized,TRBJ1-1,CASSISNPTEAFF
13,TRBV28,medium-sized,TRBJ1-2,CASSWSRAYRYTF
12,TRBV29-1,-,TRBJ2-7,CSGLAGGDEQYF
13,TRBV6-2/TRBV6-3,-,TRBJ2-1,CASSTDSYNEQFF
13,TRBV7-6,-,TRBJ1-5,CASSQEHNQPQHF
14,TRBV2,medium-sized,TRBJ2-5,CASSPPGTSETQYF
14,TRBV4-3,-,TRBJ2-7,CASSQERVSYEQYF
15,TRBV5-1,-,TRBJ2-7,CASSWLGQGGYEQYF
14,TRBV5-1,-,TRBJ2-5,CASSLGVAPETQYF
16,TRBV2,-,TRBJ2-7,CASSSGGAKGSYEQYF
15,TRBV7-9,-,TRBJ2-1,CASSLGLLSYNEQFF
16,TRBV29-1,medium-sized,TRBJ2-5,CSGYDRARGARETQYF
13,TRBV20-1,medium-sized,TRBJ2-1,CSALGGSYNEQFF
14,TRBV7-6,-,TRBJ2-7,CASSELTGGYEQYF
11,TRBV12-3/TRBV12-4,-,TRBJ1-2,CASLGPYGYTF
13,TRBV12-3/TRBV12-4,-,TRBJ1-2,CASSLTANYGYTF
14,TRBV14,-,TRBJ2-1,CASSQAGQGNEQFF
13,TRBV2,-,TRBJ2-3,CASRKVGTDTQYF
12,TRBV20-1,medium-sized,TRBJ2-1,CSAEGAYNEQFF